One sample yielded the 13 T cell receptor beta chains listed below, sequenced in a study of cytomegalovirus exposure and HLA in healthy donors. Amplification used 60 Vbeta primers and 13 Jbeta primers. Measured with immunoSEQ multiplex PCR; TCRdb has only the in-frame clones, and not every one. This table holds 200,000 to 250,000 clones, around 80% found once. Input material: PBMCs. The receptor set was obtained from a woman aged 35 to 49 in good health and CMV-seropositive.

The chain employs TRBV9 and TRBJ1-4, with 9 bases that match TRBD1. The CDR3 is 16 amino acids. V gave up 3 bases and J gave up 8 bases; unmatched junction bases: 11. The V gene's germline CDR1 is SGDLS and CDR2 YYNGEE. The CDR3 loop reads CASSGGEQGAGEKLFF. The CDR3 bases are TGTGCCAGCAGCGGGGGAGAACAGGGGGCTGGCGAAAAACTGTTTTTT.

J is TRBJ1-2 and V is TRBV9; 7 bases agree with TRBD1. Trimming removed 6 bases from V and 0 bases from J; junction bases left unmatched: 8. This CDR3 comprises 15 residues. CDR1 SGDLS and CDR2 YYNGEE come from the germline V gene. The CDR3 nucleotides read TGTGCCAGCACCGCCGGGGACAGACCTAACTATGGCTACACCTTC. Translated, it gives CASTAGDRPNYGYTF.

The J gene is TRBJ2-7, the V gene TRBV10-3, with 11 bases aligning to TRBD1. Germline lookup yields CDR1 ENHRY and CDR2 SYGVKD. This CDR3 has 12 amino acids. V trimming: 9 bases; J trimming: 4 bases; junction bases outside the gene matches: 2. The CDR3 region has the DNA TGTGCCATTGGACAGGGGGCGTACGAGCAGTACTTC. It codes for CAIGQGAYEQYF.

The chain uses TRBV5-1 and TRBJ1-1; maybe TRBD1 (5 bases). Looked up from germline, CDR1 is SGHRS and CDR2 is YFSETQ. This CDR3 comprises 14 residues. Trimming left V 4 bases short and J 3 bases short, with 13 bases between. CDR3 sequence: CASSRRGSDTEAFF. In DNA form, the CDR3 reads TGCGCCAGCAGCCGGAGGGGTTCGGACACTGAAGCTTTCTTT.

This clone showed up just once. The chain couples TRBV7-2 to TRBJ1-4; 9 bases line up with TRBD1. The V segment lost 4 bases and the J segment 6 bases; nucleotides outside the gene matches: 6. Germline CDR1 reads SGHTA; CDR2 reads FQGNSA. The CDR3 sequence is 15 residues long. CDR3 bases: TGTGCCAGCAGCTCCCCAGACAGGGGGGATGAAAAACTGTTTTTT. Its protein product is CASSSPDRGDEKLFF.

This clone was found once. The chain is built from TRBV11-3 and TRBJ1-1, with TRBD1 as a possible D gene (5 bases). Between the trimmed V and J ends, which lost 0 bases and 0 bases, there was a span of 8 bases. The germline CDR1 and CDR2 sequences are SGHNT and YENEEA. The CDR3 contains 15 residues. CDR3 sequence reads: CASSLEGQMNTEAFF. The DNA of the CDR3 is TGTGCCAGCAGCTTAGAAGGACAAATGAACACTGAAGCTTTCTTT. The whole variable domain, filled in from reference TRBV11-3 and TRBJ1-1, reads EAGVVQSPRYKIIEKKQPVAFWCNPISGHNTLYWYLQNLGQGPELLIRYENEEAVDDSQLPKDRFSAERLKGVDSTLKIQPAELGDSAVYLCASSLEGQMNTEAFFGQGTRLTVV.

This chain links TRBV9 with TRBJ2-3; 7 bases agree with TRBD2. Germline CDR1 is SGDLS and CDR2 is YYNGEE. V was clipped by 4 bases and J by 1 base; unmatched bases: 6. The CDR3 runs to 15 residues. In nucleotides, the CDR3 is TGTGCCAGCAGCCCTCGACTAGCCCGCACAGATACGCAGTATTTT. Its translation is CASSPRLARTDTQYF.

V is TRBV4-3 and J is TRBJ2-7; 8 bases map to TRBD2. With V trimmed by 0 bases and J by 2 bases, 3 bases remained unmatched. Germline CDR1 and CDR2: LGHNA and YSLEER. CDR3 length equals 15 residues. This CDR3 is CASSQDGRGAYEQYF. The CDR3 DNA follows: TGCGCCAGCAGCCAAGATGGGCGGGGGGCCTACGAGCAGTACTTC.

The V call is TRBV5-1, the J call TRBJ1-4, with D maybe TRBD1 (6 bases). CDR1 is SGHRS, CDR2 YFSETQ, per germline. V shed 1 base and J shed 8 bases, with 15 bases lying between them. The CDR3 is made up of 15 amino acids. The CDR3 spells CASSLSAGVKEKLFF. The CDR3 DNA sequence: TGCGCCAGCAGCTTGAGTGCAGGGGTGAAAGAAAAACTGTTTTTT.

The chain combines TRBV10-1 with TRBJ2-7; 11 bases are shared with TRBD2. Looked up from germline, CDR1 is WNHNN and CDR2 is SYGVQD (reference sequence). The V and J ends lost 4 bases and 5 bases, in that order; junction bases with no gene match: 10. CDR3 size: 16 residues. Written as DNA, the CDR3 is TGCGCCAGCAGTGCGACCCTAGCGGGAGGCACCCACGAGCAGTACTTC. It is translated as CASSATLAGGTHEQYF.

J is TRBJ2-2 and V is TRBV27; 7 bases map to TRBD2. With V trimmed by 6 bases and J by 7 bases, 8 bases remained unmatched. The CDR3 totals 14 residues. The germline V gene encodes CDR1 MNHEY and CDR2 SMNVEV (reference sequence). CDR3 bases: TGTGCCAGCAGCCTAGGACTAGGGGTCGGGGAGCTGTTTTTT. Translating gives CASSLGLGVGELFF.

The chain combines TRBV21-1 with TRBJ2-3; TRBD2 is the table's D call, not checked against the DNA. TRBV21-1 is a documented pseudogene. CDR3 length: 16 residues. The CDR3 region has the DNA TGTGCCAGCAGCACACGGCCTAGATCTAGCACAGATACGCAGTATTTT. It specifies CASSTRPRSSTDTQYF.

This clone has more than one count but fewer than ten. The rearrangement joins TRBV11-3 to TRBJ2-3; no firm D call. Per the germline V gene, CDR1 is SGHNT and CDR2 is YENEEA. Trimming took 1 base from V and 2 from J, leaving 10 bases between them. This CDR3 has 15 amino acids. The CDR3 DNA follows: TGTGCCAGCAGCTTAGCGTCTCTATTCACAGATACGCAGTATTTT. Its translation: CASSLASLFTDTQYF. The full variable domain, with the rest looked up from reference TRBV11-3 and TRBJ2-3, is EAGVVQSPRYKIIEKKQPVAFWCNPISGHNTLYWYLQNLGQGPELLIRYENEEAVDDSQLPKDRFSAERLKGVDSTLKIQPAELGDSAVYLCASSLASLFTDTQYFGPGTRLTVL.